This is a list of T cell receptor beta chains from one sample in a study of cytomegalovirus exposure and HLA in healthy donors. Sequencing used immunoSEQ multiplex PCR; TCRdb keeps in-frame clones, though not all of them. This table holds 70,000 to 95,000 clones, around 74% found once. The sequenced sample was PBMCs. These receptors were collected from a man aged 25-40 years in good health and CMV-seropositive. Each CDR3 is given with its conserved first and last residue. Fields, in order: J gene, V gene, D gene, clone size, CDR3 protein, CDR3 DNA. D genes are given only for firm matches. The size entry is marked missing in some rows and otherwise reads once, few, many or a size class.

>TRBJ1-1|TRBV4-3|NA|few
CASSQVAGEAFF
TGCGCCAGCAGCCAAGTAGCGGGTGAAGCTTTCTTT
>TRBJ2-1|TRBV28|TRBD2|NA
CASSYPGGTSNEQFF
TGTGCCAGCAGTTACCCGGGGGGGACTAGCAATGAGCAGTTCTTC
>TRBJ1-5|TRBV6-1|NA|few
CASSTRGQPQHF
TGTGCCAGCAGTACTCGTGGTCAGCCCCAGCATTTT
>TRBJ2-1|TRBV2|NA|NA
CASSEAFEGNEQFF
TGTGCCAGCAGTGAAGCCTTTGAGGGCAATGAGCAGTTCTTC
>TRBJ2-1|TRBV9|NA|NA
CASSVGGGPGARFVGYYNEQFF
TGTGCCAGCAGCGTAGGGGGAGGACCCGGGGCAAGATTCGTGGGATACTACAATGAGCAGTTCTTC
>TRBJ1-1|TRBV19|NA|few
CASSIQSNTEAFF
TGTGCCAGTAGTATCCAGTCGAACACTGAAGCTTTCTTT
>TRBJ2-7|TRBV9|NA|NA
CASSVYPTGSSDEQYF
TGTGCCAGCAGCGTATATCCGACAGGAAGTAGCGACGAGCAGTACTTC
>TRBJ1-1|TRBV21-1|NA|NA
CASSKGTGTTEAFF
TGTGCCAGCAGCAAAGGGACAGGTACCACTGAAGCTTTCTTT
>TRBJ1-6|TRBV27|NA|few
CASRPGSAHSPLHF
TGTGCCAGCAGACCCGGGTCAGCCCACTCACCCCTCCACTTT
>TRBJ1-2|TRBV7-9|NA|few
CASSLGADSLYGYTF
TGTGCCAGCAGCTTGGGCGCGGACTCCCTCTATGGCTACACCTTC
>TRBJ1-2|TRBV5-1|NA|NA
CASSLGRTDRHGYTF
TGCGCCAGCAGCTTGGGACGGACAGATAGACATGGCTACACCTTC
>TRBJ2-7|TRBV28|NA|NA
CASKRYGGYEQYF
TGTGCCAGCAAACGGTACGGAGGGTACGAGCAGTACTTC
>TRBJ1-4|TRBV18|NA|NA
CASSPVFSRREKLFF
TGTGCCAGCTCACCTGTGTTTTCGCGTCGTGAAAAACTGTTTTTT
>TRBJ2-7|TRBV7-9|TRBD1|NA
CASIVLDRGPYEQYF
TGTGCCAGCATTGTCCTGGACAGGGGGCCCTACGAGCAGTACTTC
>TRBJ2-3|TRBV5-4|NA|NA
CASSLGVAGLSDTQYF
TGTGCCAGCAGCTTGGGGGTAGCAGGACTATCGGATACGCAGTATTTT
>TRBJ2-7|TRBV2|TRBD2|few
CASSDPGGNLSYEQYF
TGTGCCAGCAGTGACCCGGGGGGGAATCTTTCCTACGAGCAGTACTTC
>TRBJ1-6|TRBV5-6|NA|NA
CASSLVTGHDNSPLHF
TGTGCCAGCAGCTTGGTTACAGGGCACGATAATTCACCCCTCCACTTT
>TRBJ2-7|TRBV23-1|NA|NA
CASRHHYEQYF
TGCGCCAGCAGACACCACTACGAGCAGTACTTC
>TRBJ1-6|TRBV6-6|NA|NA
CASRLGSSYNSPLHF
TGTGCCAGCCGATTGGGCAGTTCCTATAATTCACCCCTCCACTTT
>TRBJ2-7|TRBV9|NA|NA
CASSGANYEQYF
TGTGCCAGCAGTGGAGCGAACTACGAGCAGTACTTC
>TRBJ2-2|TRBV4-1|NA|NA
CASSQGGGGRGFSGELFF
TGCGCCAGCAGCCAAGGCGGGGGCGGCAGGGGTTTTTCCGGGGAGCTGTTTTTT
>TRBJ2-1|TRBV5-1|TRBD2|few
CAGSSGGAYDEQFF
TGCGCCGGTTCTAGCGGGGGGGCGTATGATGAGCAGTTCTTC
>TRBJ1-1|TRBV7-8|NA|NA
CASSFGLQNTEAFF
TGTGCCAGCAGCTTTGGGCTTCAGAACACTGAAGCTTTCTTT
>TRBJ2-2|TRBV5-6|NA|NA
CASSLGGPGELFF
TGTGCCAGCAGCTTGGGGGGGCCCGGGGAGCTGTTTTTT
>TRBJ2-2|TRBV15|TRBD1|once
CATSEGQTTGELFF
TGTGCCACCAGCGAGGGACAGACCACCGGGGAGCTGTTTTTT
>TRBJ1-4|TRBV7-9|NA|once
CASSLVDEKLFF
TGTGCCAGCAGCTTAGTCGATGAAAAACTGTTTTTT
>TRBJ1-1|TRBV6-4|TRBD1|NA
CASRLTGGSEAFF
TGTGCCAGCAGGTTAACAGGGGGCAGTGAAGCTTTCTTT
>TRBJ1-3|TRBV2|NA|once
CASSEHFTGNTIYF
TGTGCCAGCAGTGAACACTTTACTGGAAACACCATATATTTT
>TRBJ1-2|TRBV5-6|NA|NA
CASSRLGGGYTF
TGTGCCAGCAGCCGACTCGGGGGTGGCTACACCTTC
>TRBJ2-3|TRBV9|NA|NA
CASSAHRQAQASTDTQYF
TGTGCCAGCAGCGCACACAGACAAGCCCAAGCAAGCACAGATACGCAGTATTTT
>TRBJ2-7|TRBV5-1|NA|NA
CASSLERAYEQYF
TGCGCCAGCAGCTTGGAACGGGCCTACGAGCAGTACTTC
>TRBJ1-6|TRBV19|NA|NA
CASSWSESSYNSPLHF
TGTGCCAGTAGTTGGTCTGAGAGCTCCTATAATTCACCCCTCCACTTT
>TRBJ1-2|TRBV7-9|TRBD1|NA
CASSLVSQTGNFGGYTF
TGTGCCAGCAGCTTAGTATCGCAGACAGGGAACTTCGGAGGCTACACCTTC
>TRBJ1-2|TRBV30|NA|NA
CAWRWGRGLNGYTF
TGTGCCTGGAGGTGGGGGCGCGGATTGAATGGCTACACCTTC
>TRBJ2-6|TRBV5-5|TRBD1|NA
CASSSQGPLPSGANVLTF
TGTGCCAGCAGCTCACAGGGGCCGCTCCCCTCTGGGGCCAACGTCCTGACTTTC
>TRBJ2-7|TRBV30|TRBD1|NA
CAWSVWGQGAYEQYF
TGTGCCTGGAGTGTATGGGGACAGGGGGCCTACGAGCAGTACTTC
>TRBJ2-5|TRBV7-3|NA|NA
CASSPFGLAQETQYF
TGTGCCAGCAGCCCTTTCGGACTGGCTCAGGAGACCCAGTACTTC
>TRBJ1-4|TRBV9|NA|NA
CASSVGEATNEKLFF
TGTGCCAGCAGCGTAGGGGAGGCAACTAATGAAAAACTGTTTTTT
>TRBJ2-3|TRBV5-6|TRBD2|NA
CASSLLAGGRDTQYF
TGTGCCAGCAGCTTGTTGGCGGGGGGGAGAGATACGCAGTATTTT
>TRBJ2-3|TRBV9|TRBD2|NA
CASNGGALGDTQYF
TGTGCCAGCAACGGGGGGGCCCTGGGAGATACGCAGTATTTT
>TRBJ2-5|TRBV7-8|NA|few
CASSLEPGYGEETQYF
TGTGCCAGCAGCTTAGAGCCAGGGTACGGAGAAGAGACCCAGTACTTC
>TRBJ2-7|TRBV29-1|NA|NA
CSVSVGENYEQYF
TGCAGCGTGTCCGTCGGGGAAAACTACGAGCAGTACTTC
>TRBJ2-5|TRBV18|TRBD1|NA
CASSPRQGRGETQYF
TGTGCCAGCTCACCAAGACAGGGTCGTGGGGAGACCCAGTACTTC
>TRBJ1-1|TRBV7-9|NA|NA
CASSLYEDSWAEAFF
TGTGCCAGCAGCTTATATGAGGACTCTTGGGCTGAAGCTTTCTTT
>TRBJ1-3|TRBV2|TRBD1|NA
CASSAGTASGNTIYF
TGTGCCAGCAGTGCGGGGACAGCCTCTGGAAACACCATATATTTT
>TRBJ2-3|TRBV7-2|TRBD2|NA
CASSLGTRGDTQYF
TGTGCCAGCAGCCTGGGGACTAGGGGAGATACGCAGTATTTT
>TRBJ2-2|TRBV4-1|NA|NA
CASSPPGQISGGELFF
TGCGCCAGCAGCCCTCCCGGACAGATTAGTGGCGGGGAGCTGTTTTTT
>TRBJ2-5|TRBV14|TRBD2|NA
CASSQDVTSGVTQYF
TGTGCCAGCAGCCAAGACGTGACTAGCGGTGTGACCCAGTACTTC
>TRBJ2-7|TRBV7-9|NA|many
CASSLGLGRDAYEQYF
TGTGCCAGCAGCTTAGGCTTGGGCAGGGATGCCTACGAGCAGTACTTC
>TRBJ1-2|TRBV27|TRBD1|NA
CASSPGQGGFYGYTF
TGTGCCAGCAGCCCCGGACAGGGGGGTTTCTATGGCTACACCTTC